Listed below are T cell receptor beta chains from one sample, sequenced in a study of chemoradiotherapy in HPV16-positive cancers. The assay was immunoSEQ multiplex PCR, and TCRdb's table has in-frame clones only and misses some. The sample records tens of thousands of clones, more than 70% being singletons. The source material was blood, sampled from a patient who underwent chemoradiotherapy. These TCRs come from a human donor with HPV-associated anogenital cancer. Each CDR3 is given without its conserved first and last residue. The D gene is left open where the match is weak. The listing skips clone size in some rows; elsewhere it reads once, few, many or a size class.

NA TRBJ2-1 TRBV10-2 TRBD2 ASRRPGTSYNEQF
NA TRBJ2-5 TRBV7-2 NA ASSLSRETQY
NA TRBJ1-1 TRBV5-1 NA ASRAEQGSGAF
NA TRBJ2-2 TRBV27 NA ASRVLSGKATGELF
NA TRBJ1-2 TRBV25-1 NA ASSEFFIAGNYGYT
NA TRBJ1-2 TRBV28 NA ASSLVRGRDQDYGYT
NA TRBJ1-1 TRBV5-1 TRBD1 ASSPHLEQGRTEAF
NA TRBJ2-5 TRBV7-3 NA ASSPFGQETQY
NA TRBJ1-1 TRBV28 NA ASSFGDTEAF
NA TRBJ2-1 TRBV5-6 TRBD1 ASSLNPGQGNNEQF
NA TRBJ1-5 TRBV6-4 NA ASSDSPGGNQPQH
NA TRBJ1-1 TRBV6-5 TRBD1 ASSYTDRYRTEAF
NA TRBJ2-2 TRBV19 NA ASSPFDFEGTGELF
few TRBJ2-7 TRBV5-1 NA ASSFGGLGQY
NA TRBJ2-5 TRBV4-1 NA ASSQRGTETQY
NA TRBJ1-1 TRBV7-3 TRBD1 ASSLDPGGTEAF
NA TRBJ1-1 TRBV6-5 NA ASRPVLGNPEAF
NA TRBJ1-3 TRBV19 NA ASSAYSSGNTIY
NA TRBJ1-2 TRBV6-1 NA ASSEFYGYT
NA TRBJ2-5 TRBV5-4 NA ASCPGSDQETQY
NA TRBJ2-7 TRBV11-3 NA ASSLTGRSYEQY
NA TRBJ1-2 TRBV2 NA ASTELGGNYGYT
NA TRBJ2-5 TRBV2 TRBD1 ASSVGPGQGQTQY
NA TRBJ1-2 TRBV7-9 NA ASSLASGRGGYT
NA TRBJ2-7 TRBV6-6 NA ASSYGRARGEQY
NA TRBJ2-1 TRBV4-1 NA ASSQDLTGPYNEQF
NA NA TRBV28 TRBD1 ASPPDRGPTYEQY
NA TRBJ2-7 TRBV5-4 TRBD1 ASSLRQGAEEQY
once TRBJ2-7 TRBV18 TRBD1 ASSPGTGGLLSPYEQY
NA TRBJ2-2 TRBV14 NA ASSDGRANTGELF
few TRBJ2-3 TRBV5-4 NA ASSLFRGTGTDTQY
once TRBJ1-1 TRBV27 NA ASRLRDMNTEAF
NA TRBJ1-3 TRBV19 NA ASSDSLYSGNTIY
NA TRBJ1-3 TRBV5-1 TRBD1 ASSAQPLGQGSGNTIY
few TRBJ1-1 TRBV30 NA AWSVSGGAAF
once TRBJ1-3 TRBV4-1 TRBD1 ASGTEWIDTIY
NA TRBJ2-5 TRBV7-9 NA ASSNYREETQY
NA TRBJ1-2 TRBV7-2 NA ASSDTGGIFYGYT
NA TRBJ1-1 TRBV11-2 NA ASSSQGGTEAF
NA TRBJ2-5 TRBV19 NA ASSKQNQETQY
NA TRBJ1-2 TRBV29-1 TRBD1 SVGPRGYSGYT
NA TRBJ2-2 TRBV6-1 NA ASSEGDLAGELF
NA TRBJ2-1 TRBV6-1 TRBD2 ATRTSGRADNEQF
NA TRBJ2-6 TRBV4-1 NA ASSRHLTLPGANVLT
NA TRBJ1-6 TRBV5-1 NA ASSFTGVSNSPLH